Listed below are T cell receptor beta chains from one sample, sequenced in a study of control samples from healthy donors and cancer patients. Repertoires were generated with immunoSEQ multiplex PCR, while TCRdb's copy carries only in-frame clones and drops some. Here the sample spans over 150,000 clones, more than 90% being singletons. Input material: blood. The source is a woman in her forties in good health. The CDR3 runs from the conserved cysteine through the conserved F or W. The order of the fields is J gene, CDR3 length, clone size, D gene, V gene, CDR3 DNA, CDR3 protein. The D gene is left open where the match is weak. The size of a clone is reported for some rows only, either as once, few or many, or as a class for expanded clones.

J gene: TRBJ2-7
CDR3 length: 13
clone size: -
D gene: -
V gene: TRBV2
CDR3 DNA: TGTGCCAGCAGTGGGGGGCTCGAAGACGAGCAGTACTTC
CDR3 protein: CASSGGLEDEQYF

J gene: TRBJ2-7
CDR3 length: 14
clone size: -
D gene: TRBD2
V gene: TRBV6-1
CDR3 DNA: TGTGCCAGCAGTGATCAAGCTAGCGGGGGGGCGAACAACTTC
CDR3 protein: CASSDQASGGANNF

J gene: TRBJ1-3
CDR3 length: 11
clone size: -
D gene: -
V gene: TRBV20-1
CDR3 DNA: TGCAGTACAGGGTTTGGAAACACCATATATTTT
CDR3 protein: CSTGFGNTIYF

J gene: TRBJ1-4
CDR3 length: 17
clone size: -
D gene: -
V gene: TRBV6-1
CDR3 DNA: TGTGCCAGCAGTGAAAAGAGCCAGCCTGCAACTAATGAAAAACTGTTTTTT
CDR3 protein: CASSEKSQPATNEKLFF

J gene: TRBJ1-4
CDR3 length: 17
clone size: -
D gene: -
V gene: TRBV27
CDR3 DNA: TGTGCCAGCAGTTTATCGGGCAGCCTGGGGACTAATGAAAAACTGTTTTTT
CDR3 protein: CASSLSGSLGTNEKLFF

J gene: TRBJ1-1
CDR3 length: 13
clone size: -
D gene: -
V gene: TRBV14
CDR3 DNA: TGTGCCAGCAGCCAAGGAGTTTTTACTGAAGCTTTCTTT
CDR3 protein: CASSQGVFTEAFF

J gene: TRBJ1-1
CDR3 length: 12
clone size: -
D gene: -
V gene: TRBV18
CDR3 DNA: TGTGCCAGCTCACGGGTGAACACTGAAGCTTTCTTT
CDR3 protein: CASSRVNTEAFF

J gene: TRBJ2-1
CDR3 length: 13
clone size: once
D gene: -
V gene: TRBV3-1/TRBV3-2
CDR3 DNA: TGTGCCAGCAGCCAAGATCTAACATCTGAGCAGTTCTTC
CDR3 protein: CASSQDLTSEQFF

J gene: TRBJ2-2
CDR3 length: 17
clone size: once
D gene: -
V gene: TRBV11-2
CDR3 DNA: TGTGCCAGCAGCTTAGAGCCAGAGGGAGCGAACACCGGGGAGCTGTTTTTT
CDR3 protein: CASSLEPEGANTGELFF

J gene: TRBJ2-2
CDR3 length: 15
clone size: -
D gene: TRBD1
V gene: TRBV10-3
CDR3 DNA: TGTGCCATCAGCCCCGGGACAGGGAACACCGGGGAGCTGTTTTTT
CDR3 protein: CAISPGTGNTGELFF

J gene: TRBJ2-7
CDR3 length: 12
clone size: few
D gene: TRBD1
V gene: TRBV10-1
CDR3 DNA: TGCGCCATCGACAGGGGGCGATACGAGCAGTACTTC
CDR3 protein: CAIDRGRYEQYF

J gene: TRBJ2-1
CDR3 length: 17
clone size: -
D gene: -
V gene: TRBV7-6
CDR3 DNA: TGTGCCAGCAGCCCCCACCAGGTCGGGCAGTACTACAATGAGCAGTTCTTC
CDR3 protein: CASSPHQVGQYYNEQFF

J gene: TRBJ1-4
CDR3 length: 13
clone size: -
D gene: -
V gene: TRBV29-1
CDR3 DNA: TGCAGCGTTGAAGAGGGGCCGGGTGAAAAACTGTTTTTT
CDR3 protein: CSVEEGPGEKLFF

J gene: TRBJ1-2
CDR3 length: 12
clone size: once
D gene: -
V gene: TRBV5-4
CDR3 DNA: TGTGCCAGCAGCGGCGGGGGGCGCGGCTACACCTTC
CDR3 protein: CASSGGGRGYTF

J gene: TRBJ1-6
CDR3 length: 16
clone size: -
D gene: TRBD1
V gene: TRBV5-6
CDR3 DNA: TGTGCCAGCAGCCTAGGGACAGGGACCGTCGCGGCTCCCCTCCACTTT
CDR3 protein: CASSLGTGTVAAPLHF

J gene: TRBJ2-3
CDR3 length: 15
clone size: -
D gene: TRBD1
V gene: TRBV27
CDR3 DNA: TGTGCCAGCAGCCTCGGACAGGGAAGCACAGATACGCAGTATTTT
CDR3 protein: CASSLGQGSTDTQYF

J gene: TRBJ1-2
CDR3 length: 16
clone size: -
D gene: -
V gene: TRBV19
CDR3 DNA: TGTGCCAGTAGTATATACACCCTCGGGGGTGACTATGGCTACACCTTC
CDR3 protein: CASSIYTLGGDYGYTF

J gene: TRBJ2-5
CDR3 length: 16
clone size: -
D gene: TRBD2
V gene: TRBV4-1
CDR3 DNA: TGCGCCAGCAGCTTAACTAGCGGGGGGGCGGGAGAGACCCAGTACTTC
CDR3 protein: CASSLTSGGAGETQYF

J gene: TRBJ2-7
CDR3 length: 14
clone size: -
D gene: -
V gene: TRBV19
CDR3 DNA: TGTGCCAGTAGTGCGGGACAGTTGACCTACGAGCAGTACTTC
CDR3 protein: CASSAGQLTYEQYF

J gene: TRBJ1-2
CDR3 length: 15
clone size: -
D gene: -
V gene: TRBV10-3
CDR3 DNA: TGTGCCATCAGTGAGTCGTCGACGGGTAACTATGGCTACACCTTC
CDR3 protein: CAISESSTGNYGYTF

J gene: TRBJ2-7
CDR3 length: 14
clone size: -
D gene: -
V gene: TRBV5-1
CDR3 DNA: TGCGCCAGCAGCGTAAGGGGTGGGGGATACGAGCAGTACTTC
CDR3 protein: CASSVRGGGYEQYF

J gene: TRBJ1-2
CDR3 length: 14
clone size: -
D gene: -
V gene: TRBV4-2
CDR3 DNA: TGTGCCAGCAGCCGAGATTTAGGCAGCCATGGCTACACCTTC
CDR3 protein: CASSRDLGSHGYTF

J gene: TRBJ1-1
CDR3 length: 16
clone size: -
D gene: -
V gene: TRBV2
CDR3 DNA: TGTGCCAGCAGTGAAGCGGCCGGGGGACAAGAAACCGAAGCTTTCTTT
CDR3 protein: CASSEAAGGQETEAFF

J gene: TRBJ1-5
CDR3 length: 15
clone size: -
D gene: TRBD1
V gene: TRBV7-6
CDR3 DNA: TGTGCCAGCAGCTCCGACAGGGGAAGCAATCAGCCCCAGCATTTT
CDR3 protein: CASSSDRGSNQPQHF

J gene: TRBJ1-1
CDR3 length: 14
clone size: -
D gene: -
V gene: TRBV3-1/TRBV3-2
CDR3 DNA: TGTGCCAGCAGCCAAGGGGGGCTGGACACTGAAGCTTTCTTT
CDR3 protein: CASSQGGLDTEAFF

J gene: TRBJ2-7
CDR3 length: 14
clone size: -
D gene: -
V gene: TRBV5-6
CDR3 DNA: TGTGCCAGCAGCTTGCGCACCAGAGTGAACGAGCAGTACTTC
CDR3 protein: CASSLRTRVNEQYF

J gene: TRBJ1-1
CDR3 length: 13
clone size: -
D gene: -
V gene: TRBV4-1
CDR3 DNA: TGCGCCAGCAGCCACCGACAGCGCTCTGAAGCTTTCTTT
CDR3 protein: CASSHRQRSEAFF

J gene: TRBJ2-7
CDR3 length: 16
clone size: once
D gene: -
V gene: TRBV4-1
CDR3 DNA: TGCGCCAGCAGCCCGGGCGAGGGGGATCCCTCCTACGAGCAGTACTTC
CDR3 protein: CASSPGEGDPSYEQYF

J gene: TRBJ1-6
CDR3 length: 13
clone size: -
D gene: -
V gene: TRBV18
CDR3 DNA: TGTGCCAGCTCACCAGGGGGCGATTCACCCCTCCACTTT
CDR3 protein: CASSPGGDSPLHF

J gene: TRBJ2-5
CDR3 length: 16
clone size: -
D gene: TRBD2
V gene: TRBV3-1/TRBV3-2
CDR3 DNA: TGTGCCAGCAGCCCCACCCGAGCGGGGGGTAGAGAGACCCAGTACTTC
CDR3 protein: CASSPTRAGGRETQYF

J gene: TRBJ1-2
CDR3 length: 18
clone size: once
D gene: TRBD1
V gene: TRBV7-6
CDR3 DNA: TGTGCCAGCAGCCTAAGGGGGACAGGGCCCACCCTCGAATATGGCTACACCTTC
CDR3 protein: CASSLRGTGPTLEYGYTF

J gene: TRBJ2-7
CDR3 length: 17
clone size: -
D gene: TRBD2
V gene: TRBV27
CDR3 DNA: TGTGCCAGCAGTTCCCATCATCTGGGAGGGGACTCCTACGAGCAGTACTTC
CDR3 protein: CASSSHHLGGDSYEQYF

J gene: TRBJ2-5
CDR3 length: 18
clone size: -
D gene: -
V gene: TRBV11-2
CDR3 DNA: TGTGCCAGCAGCCCCCTGGCCCCCGTTTTTGGGTACCAAGAGACCCAGTACTTC
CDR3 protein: CASSPLAPVFGYQETQYF

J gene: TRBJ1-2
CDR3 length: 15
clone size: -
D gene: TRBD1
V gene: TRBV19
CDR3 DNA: TGTGCCAGTAGTGCGGGGACAGGGTGGACCTATGGCTACACCTTC
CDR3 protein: CASSAGTGWTYGYTF

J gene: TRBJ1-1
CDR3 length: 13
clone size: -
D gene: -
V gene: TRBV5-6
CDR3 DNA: TGTGCCAGCAGCTTGGGGGGGAGCACTGAAGCTTTCTTT
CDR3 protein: CASSLGGSTEAFF

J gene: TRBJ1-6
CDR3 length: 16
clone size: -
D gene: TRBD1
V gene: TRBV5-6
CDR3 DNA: TGTGCCAGCAGCTTGGCCCCTACAGGGGATAATTCACCCCTCCACTTT
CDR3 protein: CASSLAPTGDNSPLHF

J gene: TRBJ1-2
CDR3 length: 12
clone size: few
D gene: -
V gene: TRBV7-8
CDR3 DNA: TGTGCCAGCAGCTCCGGTATTTATGGCTACACCTTC
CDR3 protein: CASSSGIYGYTF

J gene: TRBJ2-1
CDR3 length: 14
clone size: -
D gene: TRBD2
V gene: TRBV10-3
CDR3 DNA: TGTGCCATGTCAGGACTAGCGGGGGCCGGGGAGCAGTTCTTC
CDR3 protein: CAMSGLAGAGEQFF

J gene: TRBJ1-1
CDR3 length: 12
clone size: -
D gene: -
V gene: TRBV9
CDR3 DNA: TGTGCCAGCAGTCAGGCGAACACTGAAGCTTTCTTT
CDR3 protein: CASSQANTEAFF

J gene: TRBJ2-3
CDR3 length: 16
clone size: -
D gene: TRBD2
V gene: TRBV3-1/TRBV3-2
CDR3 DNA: TGTGCCAGCAGCCAAGAAGCTAGCGGGGGGTCTGATACGCAGTATTTT
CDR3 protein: CASSQEASGGSDTQYF

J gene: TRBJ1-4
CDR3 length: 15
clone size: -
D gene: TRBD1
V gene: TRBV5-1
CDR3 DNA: TGCGCCAGCAGCTTCCTGACAGGGGGGAATGAAAAACTGTTTTTT
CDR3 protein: CASSFLTGGNEKLFF

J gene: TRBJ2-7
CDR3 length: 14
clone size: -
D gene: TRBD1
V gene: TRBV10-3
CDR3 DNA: TGTGCCATCATGGTCGGACAGGGGGCTGGCGAGCAGTACTTC
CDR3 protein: CAIMVGQGAGEQYF

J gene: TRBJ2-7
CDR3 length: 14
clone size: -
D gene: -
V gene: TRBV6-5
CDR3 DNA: TGTGCCAGCAGTTCCCAACAGGGACTCTACGAGCAGTACTTC
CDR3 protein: CASSSQQGLYEQYF